Listed below are T cell receptor beta chains from one sample, sequenced in a study of T cell repertoires in cytomegalovirus infection. One entry per CDR3 protein results from TCRdb running MiXCR on the reads. The sample contains roughly 760,000 distinct CDR3 sequences, about 40% of which appear only once. The sample was PBMCs. The receptors come from a human donor in good health (CMV status not recorded). Some clones in this sample may be carry-over from other donors' samples. The CDR3 runs from the conserved cysteine through the conserved F or W. A D gene is named only where the DNA matches it firmly. Size is stated for part of the rows, as once, few or many counts, or as a class when the clone is expanded.

clone size	V gene	D gene	J gene	CDR3 DNA	CDR3 protein
NA	TRBV15	TRBD1	TRBJ2-5	TGTGCCACCAGCAGGGGACAGGGGGTGGATGAGACCCAGTACTTC	CATSRGQGVDETQYF
few	TRBV20-1	NA	TRBJ2-6	TGCAGTGCTAGGATGGTAACCGGGGCCAACGTCCTGACTTTC	CSARMVTGANVLTF
many	TRBV7-2	TRBD2	TRBJ2-1	TGTGCCAGCAGCTTAGGTGGTCTAGCGGGAAGCTCCTACAATGAGCAGTTCTTC	CASSLGGLAGSSYNEQFF
NA	TRBV23-1	NA	TRBJ2-7	TGCGCCAGCAGTCATCGTCGACAGTGGACAGCGAGCTCCTACGAGCAGTACTTC	CASSHRRQWTASSYEQYF
few	TRBV4-2	TRBD2	TRBJ2-1	TGTGCCAGCAGCCTTGAAGCGGGGCCCTACAATGAGCAGTTCTTC	CASSLEAGPYNEQFF
few	TRBV7-2	TRBD2	TRBJ2-1	TGTGCCAGCAGCTTGTGGCTAGCGGGGGGGGGTTCCTACAATGAGCAGTTCTTC	CASSLWLAGGGSYNEQFF
few	TRBV29-1	TRBD1	TRBJ1-5	TGCAGCGTTGCCGGGACAGATAAAAATCAGCCCCAGCATTTT	CSVAGTDKNQPQHF
few	TRBV7-9	NA	TRBJ1-1	TGTGCCAGCAGTCACGGGGGGAAGAACACTGAAGCTTTCTTT	CASSHGGKNTEAFF
NA	TRBV11-2	NA	TRBJ1-1	TGTGCCAGCAGCTTAGTGGGTAGAAGACAGAACACTGAAGCTTTCTTT	CASSLVGRRQNTEAFF
NA	TRBV6-5	NA	TRBJ2-3	TGTGCCAGCCATAGAGGGAAACTCACAGATACGCAGTATTTT	CASHRGKLTDTQYF
once	TRBV14	NA	TRBJ2-1	TGTGCCAGCAGCTGGATGGTTGGTGAGCAGTTCTTC	CASSWMVGEQFF
many	TRBV7-2	TRBD2	TRBJ2-1	TGTGCCAGCAGTTTTACTAGCGGCTCCTACAATGAGCAGTTCTTC	CASSFTSGSYNEQFF
NA	TRBV5-5	TRBD1	TRBJ2-4	TGTGCCAGCAGCTCAGACGACAGGGCCTACCCGCTAGCCAAAAACATTCAGTACTTC	CASSSDDRAYPLAKNIQYF
many	TRBV7-8	NA	TRBJ1-2	TGTGCCAGCAGCTTAGCCAGGGATTACGGCTACACCTTC	CASSLARDYGYTF
many	TRBV10-3	TRBD1	TRBJ2-1	TGTGCCATCAGCTCCGGGACAGGGGCTCTCTACAATGAGCAGTTCTTC	CAISSGTGALYNEQFF
NA	TRBV5-1	NA	TRBJ2-1	TGCGCCAGCAGATACGCGGACAACAACTACAATGAGCAGTTCTTC	CASRYADNNYNEQFF
few	TRBV20-1	TRBD2	TRBJ2-6	TGCAGTGCAGGTCTCGGGGGGGGGATATCTGGGGCCAACGTCCTGACTTTC	CSAGLGGGISGANVLTF
few	TRBV6-5	TRBD2	TRBJ2-3	TGTGCCAGCAGTTCACGCCCCTTAACTAGCGAACTCACAGATACGCAGTATTTT	CASSSRPLTSELTDTQYF
NA	TRBV28	NA	TRBJ1-2	TGTGCCAGCAGGGGACGGGGAGGTCATGGCTACACCTTC	CASRGRGGHGYTF
NA	TRBV15	NA	TRBJ2-1	TGTGCCACCAGCAGAGGAGGCAACAATGAGCAGTTCTTC	CATSRGGNNEQFF
many	TRBV20-1	NA	TRBJ2-3	TGCAGTGCTATCTTAACAGATACGCAGTATTTT	CSAILTDTQYF
NA	TRBV4-1	NA	TRBJ1-6	TGCGCCAGCAGCCAAGCTACAGGGTTTAATTCACCCCTCCACTTT	CASSQATGFNSPLHF
NA	TRBV6-1	NA	TRBJ1-5	TGTGCCAGCAGAGAGTTCCCGGACAGCAATCAGCCCCAGCATTTT	CASREFPDSNQPQHF
few	TRBV27	TRBD2	TRBJ2-1	TGTGCCAGCAGTTCTCCGGGACTAGCGGCACCCATCAATGAGCAGTTCTTC	CASSSPGLAAPINEQFF
NA	TRBV20-1	TRBD1	TRBJ2-7	TGCAGTGCTAGAGATGGAGGGACAGGGTCCTACGAGCAGTACTTC	CSARDGGTGSYEQYF
NA	TRBV7-8	TRBD1	TRBJ2-5	TGTGCCAGCAGCTTAGATGGGACAGGGGGAAGAGAGACCCAGTACTTC	CASSLDGTGGRETQYF
NA	TRBV7-8	TRBD2	TRBJ2-1	TGTGCCAGCAGCAGGGCCGGGACTACAGACAATGAGCAGTTCTTC	CASSRAGTTDNEQFF
few	TRBV28	TRBD2	TRBJ2-7	TGTGCCAGCAGCCTAGCGGGGGGGAGCGTTACCTACGAGCAGTACTTC	CASSLAGGSVTYEQYF
NA	TRBV28	TRBD1	TRBJ2-3	TGTGCCAGCAGTTTCCCGGGGACAGTAGCAGATACGCAGTATTTT	CASSFPGTVADTQYF
NA	TRBV3-1	NA	TRBJ2-7	TGTGCCAGCAGCCAAACCCGTGGCGAGCAGTACTTC	CASSQTRGEQYF
once	TRBV28	NA	TRBJ2-5	TGTGCCAGCAGTGATCCGGACAGCCAAGAGACCCAGTACTTC	CASSDPDSQETQYF
NA	TRBV11-3	NA	TRBJ2-1	TGTGCCAGCAGCATGACTCCAATCTCCTACAATGAGCAGTTCTTC	CASSMTPISYNEQFF
NA	TRBV7-3	NA	TRBJ2-3	TGTGCCAGCAGCGGGGCACCAGATACGCAGTATTTT	CASSGAPDTQYF
NA	TRBV12-3/TRBV12-4	NA	TRBJ1-2	TGTGCCAGCAGTCGAAAGGGGGTTTCTAACTATTGCTACACCTTC	CASSRKGVSNYCYTF
NA	TRBV4-2	TRBD2	TRBJ2-1	TGTGCCAGCAGCCAAGGGACTAGTGGCCGTGAGCAGTTCTTC	CASSQGTSGREQFF
many	TRBV7-9	NA	TRBJ2-1	TGTGCCAGCAGCTCCGGACCGAGGGATGAGCAGTTCTTC	CASSSGPRDEQFF
once	TRBV28	NA	TRBJ1-1	TGTGCCAGCAGTCCCGCGACAGTCGGGGGCACTGAAGCTTTCTTT	CASSPATVGGTEAFF
NA	TRBV28	NA	TRBJ1-1	TGTGCCAGCAGCCAACTAGCAACTATGAACACTGAAGCTTTCTTT	CASSQLATMNTEAFF
NA	TRBV20-1	NA	TRBJ1-6	TGCAGTGCCGGGGGGGGGAGCTCCTATAATTCACCCCTCCACTTT	CSAGGGSSYNSPLHF
few	TRBV4-2	NA	TRBJ1-5	TGTGCCAGCAGCCAAGCGAAAGGGAGTCAGCCCCAGCATTTT	CASSQAKGSQPQHF
NA	TRBV4-1	NA	TRBJ1-1	TGCGCCAGCAGCCAAGGGGACACCCGTAACACTGAAGCTTTCTTT	CASSQGDTRNTEAFF
few	TRBV24-1	NA	TRBJ1-2	TGTGCCACCAGTGATTTTAGTACGGGGAACAGATCCTATGGCTACACCTTC	CATSDFSTGNRSYGYTF
NA	TRBV12-3/TRBV12-4	TRBD1	TRBJ1-2	TGTGCCAGCAGCCCTGACAGGGGGAGTATCTATGGCTACACCTTC	CASSPDRGSIYGYTF
NA	TRBV20-1	NA	TRBJ2-7	TGCAGTGCTAGAGATTCCGGGGGCGCACACTACTACGAGCAGTACTTC	CSARDSGGAHYYEQYF
NA	TRBV12-3/TRBV12-4	NA	TRBJ1-2	TGTGCCAGCAGGCCCGGGACAACCACTAACTATGGCTACACCTTC	CASRPGTTTNYGYTF
few	TRBV30	NA	TRBJ1-2	TGTGCCTGGAGTGGGGCAGGGGCTATAGGTGGCTACACCTTC	CAWSGAGAIGGYTF
many	TRBV6-5	NA	TRBJ1-1	TGTGCCAGCAGTTACCGGGGCTGGACTGAAGCTTTCTTT	CASSYRGWTEAFF
few	TRBV12-3/TRBV12-4	TRBD2	TRBJ2-3	TGTGCCAGCAGTCCAATAGCGGGGCCGGGAGATACGCAGTATTTT	CASSPIAGPGDTQYF
few	TRBV11-3	NA	TRBJ2-1	TGTGCCAGCAGCTTAGGGGGCAGGGCTGGGAATGAGCAGTTCTTC	CASSLGGRAGNEQFF
few	TRBV7-3	TRBD2	TRBJ2-3	TGTGCCAGCAGCCCCGGACTAGCGGGGGGTAGCGATACGCAGTATTTT	CASSPGLAGGSDTQYF
many	TRBV7-8	NA	TRBJ1-5	TGTGCCAGCAGCTACAGGGACGGAAATCAGCCCCAGCATTTT	CASSYRDGNQPQHF
many	TRBV28	NA	TRBJ2-5	TGTGCCAGCAGAAAAGCCGGTCAAGAGACCCAGTACTTC	CASRKAGQETQYF
NA	TRBV7-2	NA	TRBJ2-5	TGTGCCAGCAGCCGGAGCGCTGACCTCCGCGTTGAGACCCAGTACTTC	CASSRSADLRVETQYF
many	TRBV12-3/TRBV12-4	NA	TRBJ1-5	TGTGCCAGCAGTGCAGGGATGGGCCAGCATTTT	CASSAGMGQHF
many	TRBV7-2	TRBD1	TRBJ1-2	TGTGCCAGCAGCTTAGGGAAGACAGGGGGCACTGGCTACACCTTC	CASSLGKTGGTGYTF
NA	TRBV5-6	TRBD1	TRBJ2-7	TGTGCCAGCAGCCCCTGGACAGGGGAAGTAGTCTACGAGCAGTACTTC	CASSPWTGEVVYEQYF